This T cell receptor beta chain was observed in a study of metastatic and nonmetastatic thyroid tumors. Each patient came to thyroid surgery without any prior treatment (of any kind). This clone has just one count. TCRdb re-processed the PCR reads through MiXCR. The profile covers some 23,000 clones, with 10% to 15% appearing a single time and more than 15% taken by the ten largest. Trimming cost V 3 bases and J 2 bases; bases outside gene matches: 6. The CDR3 runs to 15 residues. The germline CDR1 and CDR2 sequences are SGHRS and YFSETQ. J is TRBJ2-3 and V is TRBV5-1; 7 positions agree with TRBD2. The clonotype comes from a female donor with papillary thyroid cancer or a benign thyroid nodule (not recorded which). Some clones in this sample may be carry-over from other donors' samples. The sequencing sample was made of blood. CDR3 residues: CASSYSGTTTDTQYF. The CDR3 region has the DNA TGCGCCAGCAGCTACTCCGGGACTACCACAGATACGCAGTATTTT.